The next 24 T cell receptor beta chains were all read from a single sample in a study of blood T cell repertoires in COVID-19. Profiled with immunoSEQ multiplex PCR; TCRdb holds only in-frame clones, not every one. The data hold 300,000 to 350,000 clones, with approximately 90% observed a single time. The sample comprised peripheral blood. All receptors come from a young man with active or convalescent COVID-19.

The V gene is TRBV6-5, the J gene TRBJ1-5; D unresolved. The ends were cut back, 6 bases at V and 4 bases at J, with 13 bases in the middle. This CDR3 has 14 residues. Germline values: CDR1 MNHEY, CDR2 SVGAGI. In DNA form, the CDR3 reads TGTGCCAGCAGCCGATTCGACACAAATCAGCCCCAGCATTTT. It codes for CASSRFDTNQPQHF.

This clone was detected a few times. The chain carries TRBV10-3 and TRBJ2-1; 14 positions match TRBD2. The CDR3 is 16 amino acids. Germline-derived CDR1 and CDR2 are ENHRY and SYGVKD. The junction had 10 bases not matched to a gene; V was cut back by 5 bases and J by 10 bases. CDR3 sequence: CAISPPGLAGAWEQFF. For the CDR3, the DNA is TGTGCCATCAGTCCTCCGGGACTAGCGGGAGCGTGGGAGCAGTTCTTC.

The rearrangement joins TRBV27 to TRBJ1-5; D is unclear. Germline loops: CDR1 MNHEY, CDR2 SMNVEV (reference sequence). The germline V and J ends were trimmed by 2 bases and 1 base, with 12 bases remaining between them. CDR3 size: 16 residues. CDR3 nucleotide sequence: TGTGCCAGCAGTTTAAGAGGGCCTGGGAGCAATCAGCCCCAGCATTTT. Protein: CASSLRGPGSNQPQHF.

The chain carries TRBV7-9 and TRBJ2-7, with 7 bases aligning to TRBD1. CDR1 is SEHNR, CDR2 FQNEAQ, per germline (reference sequence). Trimming took 5 bases from V and 7 from J; bases not matched to a gene: 20. This CDR3 is built from 17 residues. The CDR3 DNA sequence: TGTGCCAGCAGCGCGACTGGCAGGGACAGCCCTTCCTTGGAGCAGTACTTC. Its protein is CASSATGRDSPSLEQYF.

V and J are TRBV7-9 and TRBJ1-5; D perhaps matches TRBD1 (5 bases). Germline-derived CDR1 and CDR2 are SEHNR and FQNEAQ (reference sequence). This CDR3 has 15 residues. Trimming took off 6 bases at V and 0 bases at J, with 12 bases between the two ends. In DNA form, the CDR3 reads TGTGCCAGCAGTCCCGGGGGGATTAGCAATCAGCCCCAGCATTTT. Amino acids: CASSPGGISNQPQHF.

V gene TRBV2 combines with J gene TRBJ2-2; a weak D match, TRBD2 (5 bases). Per the germline V gene, CDR1 is SNHLY and CDR2 is FYNNEI. The ends were cut back, 7 bases at V and 2 bases at J, with 8 bases in the middle. The CDR3 loop spans 13 amino acids. Here the CDR3 DNA reads TGTGCCAGCATAAGCGGCAACACCGGGGAGCTGTTTTTT. Translation gives CASISGNTGELFF.

The CDR3 is CASSYTGITNTEAFF. The CDR3 DNA reads TGTGCCAGCAGTTACACAGGAATTACAAACACTGAAGCTTTCTTT. The rearrangement joins TRBV6-5 to TRBJ1-1; TRBD1 might be the D (5 bases). This CDR3 is 15 amino acids long. Germline V gene data show CDR1 as MNHEY and CDR2 as SVGAGI. V was pared by 2 bases and J by 2 bases, with 12 bases between.

The chain carries TRBV27 and TRBJ1-5; a possible D gene is TRBD1 (6 bases). This CDR3 has 14 residues. Germline values: CDR1 MNHEY, CDR2 SMNVEV (reference sequence). The V and J ends lost 5 bases and 4 bases respectively, with 12 bases between them. Here the CDR3 DNA reads TGTGCCAGCAGTGTCCACAGGGCTAATCAGCCCCAGCATTTT. Its translation: CASSVHRANQPQHF.

The chain employs TRBV7-9 and TRBJ1-2, with 7 bases aligning to TRBD1. The length of the CDR3 is 15 residues. V shed 1 base, J shed 2 bases, and the junction held 4 bases outside the gene matches. Germline values: CDR1 SEHNR, CDR2 FQNEAQ (reference sequence). CDR3 in DNA: TGTGCCAGCAGCTTAGGGACAGGACCCAACTATGGCTACACCTTC. Translating it yields CASSLGTGPNYGYTF. The variable domain in full, with the rest retrieved from reference TRBV7-9 and TRBJ1-2, is DTGVSQNPRHKITKRGQNVTFRCDPISEHNRLYWYRQTLGQGPEFLTYFQNEAQLEKSRLLSDRFSAERPKGSFSTLEIQRTEQGDSAMYLCASSLGTGPNYGYTFGSGTRLTVV.

The chain recombines TRBV15 with TRBJ2-7; D uncertain. Germline V gene lookup returns CDR1 LNHNV and CDR2 YYDKDF (reference sequence). V was trimmed by 0 bases and J by 3 bases, leaving 9 bases between them. The CDR3 is 14 amino acids. The CDR3: CATSRDPVYYEQYF. The CDR3 DNA sequence: TGTGCCACCAGCAGAGATCCTGTGTACTACGAGCAGTACTTC. The whole variable domain, remainder taken from reference TRBV15 and TRBJ2-7, is DAMVIQNPRYQVTQFGKPVTLSCSQTLNHNVMYWYQQKSSQAPKLLFHYYDKDFNNEADTPDNFQSRRPNTSFCFLDIRSPGLGDTAMYLCATSRDPVYYEQYFGPGTRLTVT.

The genes are TRBV24-1 and TRBJ1-2, with 10 bases aligning to TRBD1. There are 17 residues in the CDR3. After removal of 3 bases from V and 7 bases from J, the junction contained 13 bases not matched to a gene. CDR1 is KGHDR and CDR2 is SFDVKD in the germline V gene. The CDR3 nucleotides read TGTGCCACCAGTGATCCGCCCGGGACAGGGGAGGGTATTGGCTACACCTTC. Its translation is CATSDPPGTGEGIGYTF.

The rearrangement joins TRBV28 to TRBJ2-7; D call uncertain. V gave up 2 bases and J gave up 6 bases, with 8 bases separating them. The germline V gene has CDR1 MDHEN and CDR2 SYDVKM. The CDR3 is 12 amino acids. This chain's CDR3 is CASSLRWAEQYF. Here the CDR3 DNA reads TGTGCCAGCAGTTTACGGTGGGCCGAGCAGTACTTC.

J is TRBJ2-7 and V is TRBV7-9; the match to TRBD2 covers 7 bases. Germline trimming cut 5 bases from V and 3 bases from J; bases unmatched to any gene: 10. In germline, CDR1 is SEHNR, CDR2 FQNEAQ (reference sequence). CDR3 size: 15 residues. CDR3 amino acids: CASSPNGEGHYEQYF. CDR3 coding DNA: TGTGCCAGCAGCCCCAACGGGGAGGGCCACTACGAGCAGTACTTC.

The CDR3 DNA sequence: TGTGCCAGCAGCCTGGGACAGGGGTCTGGCTACACCTTC. This encodes CASSLGQGSGYTF. This chain uses TRBV14 with TRBJ1-2; TRBD1 matches 10 bases. Losses at the gene ends were 4 bases for V and 7 bases for J; bases not matched to a gene: 3. The V gene's germline CDR1 is SGHDN and CDR2 FVKESK. This CDR3 contains 13 residues.

V and J are TRBV9 and TRBJ2-2; no clear D. Trimming pared 0 bases from V and 5 bases from J, leaving 5 bases between. The CDR3 is 13 amino acids. Per the germline V gene, CDR1 is SGDLS and CDR2 is YYNGEE. CDR3: CASSVGKTGELFF. DNA of the CDR3: TGTGCCAGCAGCGTAGGTAAAACCGGGGAGCTGTTTTTT.

The V and J genes are TRBV14 and TRBJ1-5; D unclear. The CDR3 is made up of 13 amino acids. Trimming shortened V by 0 bases and J by 6 bases, and 6 bases separated the two germline ends. Germline V gene sequence: CDR1 SGHDN, CDR2 FVKESK. The CDR3 is CASSQESGQPQHF. For the CDR3, the DNA is TGTGCCAGCAGCCAAGAGAGTGGTCAGCCCCAGCATTTT.

The chain employs TRBV7-2 and TRBJ2-5; D is perhaps TRBD2 (5 bases). The germline CDR1 and CDR2 sequences are SGHTA and FQGNSA. The CDR3 has 13 amino acids. Trimming took 3 bases from V and 5 from J, leaving 10 bases between them. CDR3 residues: CASSFGLWETQYF. The DNA of the CDR3 is TGTGCCAGCAGCTTCGGACTTTGGGAGACCCAGTACTTC.

CDR3: CASRRGTSGIGEQYF. CDR3 nucleotides: TGTGCCAGCAGAAGAGGGACTAGCGGGATTGGGGAGCAGTACTTC. The V and J genes are TRBV28 and TRBJ2-7, with 13 bases matching TRBD2. Germline CDR1 and CDR2: MDHEN and SYDVKM. The CDR3 length is 15 residues. V was clipped by 6 bases and J by 7 bases; unmatched bases: 9.

The chain links TRBV7-8 to TRBJ1-1; no reliable D call. Germline V gives CDR1 SGHVS, CDR2 FQNEAQ. Trimming took off 5 bases at V and 10 bases at J, with 17 bases between the two ends. This CDR3 contains 13 residues. Here the CDR3 reads CASSPEGKAGAFF. The CDR3 DNA reads TGTGCCAGCAGCCCAGAGGGAAAGGCGGGAGCTTTCTTT.

The chain has TRBV2 and TRBJ2-2, with 10 bases fitting TRBD2. J was trimmed by 6 bases and V by 7 bases; bases with no gene match: 8. The CDR3 has 15 residues. CDR1 SNHLY and CDR2 FYNNEI come from the germline V gene. The CDR3 loop reads CASIPLAGSSGELFF. The DNA of the CDR3 is TGTGCCAGCATCCCACTAGCGGGGAGTTCCGGGGAGCTGTTTTTT.

The rearrangement joins TRBV6-5 to TRBJ1-1; D is uncertain. This CDR3 has 14 amino acids. V lost 2 bases, J lost 5 bases, and 12 bases lay in between. Germline assignment: CDR1 MNHEY and CDR2 SVGAGI. The CDR3 DNA sequence: TGTGCCAGCAGTTACAGGTCCCTCGGGACTGAAGCTTTCTTT. Amino acids: CASSYRSLGTEAFF.

V usage is TRBV19 and J usage is TRBJ2-6; a weak D match, TRBD1 (7 bases). V was trimmed by 6 bases and J by 0 bases, leaving 15 bases between them. The length of the CDR3 is 17 residues. The germline V gene has CDR1 LNHDA and CDR2 SQIVND (reference sequence). The DNA for the CDR3 is TGTGCCAGTAGCAGGGCGGGGACAGTCTCTGGGGCCAACGTCCTGACTTTC. The encoded protein is CASSRAGTVSGANVLTF. The complete variable domain, with remaining parts taken from reference TRBV19 and TRBJ2-6, reads DGGITQSPKYLFRKEGQNVTLSCEQNLNHDAMYWYRQDPGQGLRLIYYSQIVNDFQKGDIAEGYSVSREKKESFPLTVTSAQKNPTAFYLCASSRAGTVSGANVLTFGAGSRLTVL.

The chain carries TRBV7-9 and TRBJ2-6, with 10 bases aligning to TRBD1. V lost 1 base to trimming and J lost 0 bases; unmatched junction nucleotides: 3. The CDR3 consists of 18 residues. The germline gives CDR1 SEHNR, CDR2 FQNEAQ (reference sequence). The CDR3 is CASSLDDRGLSGANVLTF. Here the CDR3 DNA reads TGTGCCAGCAGCTTAGACGACAGGGGGCTCTCTGGGGCCAACGTCCTGACTTTC.

This clone appeared a few times. The chain employs TRBV7-3 and TRBJ2-1; 7 nucleotides align to TRBD2. With 3 bases clipped from V and 4 bases from J, the junction kept 9 bases outside the gene matches. The CDR3 extends over 16 amino acids. Germline-derived CDR1 and CDR2 are SGHTA and FQGTGA. CDR3 residues: CASSLLGGRGYNEQFF. The CDR3 nucleotides are TGTGCCAGCAGCTTGCTGGGCGGGAGAGGGTACAATGAGCAGTTCTTC.